Shown below are 6 T cell receptor beta chains from a single sample sequenced in a study of blood T cell repertoires in COVID-19. Repertoires were generated with immunoSEQ multiplex PCR, while TCRdb's copy carries only in-frame clones and drops some. The data contain approximately 670,000 clones, about nine tenths of them singletons. Sequenced material: peripheral blood. The source of these receptors is a woman younger than 35 with acute or convalescent COVID-19.

This clone appeared once. The rearrangement links TRBV5-1 to TRBJ1-2, with unresolved D. This CDR3 has 15 residues. From germline, CDR1 is SGHRS and CDR2 YFSETQ. V dropped 0 bases and J dropped 7 bases, with 16 bases sitting between them. Written as DNA, the CDR3 is TGCGCCAGCAGCTTGGTACAGTCGCTTGGATCTGGCTACACCTTC. Protein product: CASSLVQSLGSGYTF.

The J gene is TRBJ1-2, the V gene TRBV27; 10 bases fit TRBD1. Unmatched junction bases numbered 9, after V lost 6 bases and J lost 5 bases. The CDR3 spans 15 residues. Germline V gives CDR1 MNHEY, CDR2 SMNVEV (reference sequence). CDR3 in DNA: TGTGCCAGCAGGCCCCGGGACAGGGGAACATATGGCTACACCTTC. This codes for CASRPRDRGTYGYTF.

The chain employs TRBV3-1 (or the pseudogene TRBV3-2) and TRBJ1-3; D remains unclear. V dropped 2 bases and J dropped 0 bases, with 11 bases sitting between them. This CDR3 is 16 amino acids long. Germline V gene data show CDR1 as LGHDT and CDR2 as YNNKEL (reference sequence). The chain's CDR3 is CASSQQATSSGNTIYF. CDR3 DNA sequence: TGTGCCAGCAGCCAACAGGCAACTAGCTCTGGAAACACCATATATTTT.

As DNA, the CDR3 is TGTGCCAGCTCACCACGTGGACAGGGGGACACTGAAGCTTTCTTT. Amino acid sequence: CASSPRGQGDTEAFF. This chain uses TRBV18 with TRBJ1-1; 10 bases align to TRBD1. CDR3 length: 15 residues. The germline CDR1 and CDR2 sequences are KGHSH and LQKENI. Trimming removed 1 base from V and 3 bases from J; junction bases left unmatched: 2.

The chain links TRBV10-3 to TRBJ1-2; 12 bases map to TRBD1. There are 14 residues in the CDR3. The germline gives CDR1 ENHRY, CDR2 SYGVKD. The V and J ends lost 5 bases and 8 bases, in that order; junction bases with no gene match: 6. The CDR3 reads CAISRDRGLEGYTF. The CDR3 region has the DNA TGTGCCATCAGTCGGGACAGGGGGCTGGAAGGCTACACCTTC.

The V gene is TRBV7-2, the J gene TRBJ2-3; possibly TRBD2 for D (6 bases). Germline lookup yields CDR1 SGHTA and CDR2 FQGNSA. The CDR3 loop spans 16 amino acids. The V gene lost 5 bases and the J gene lost 5 bases, with 20 bases spanning the gap. As DNA, the CDR3 is TGTGCCAGCAGCCTCTACTCTAGCGAGGTTGGAGATACGCAGTATTTT. Encoded protein: CASSLYSSEVGDTQYF.